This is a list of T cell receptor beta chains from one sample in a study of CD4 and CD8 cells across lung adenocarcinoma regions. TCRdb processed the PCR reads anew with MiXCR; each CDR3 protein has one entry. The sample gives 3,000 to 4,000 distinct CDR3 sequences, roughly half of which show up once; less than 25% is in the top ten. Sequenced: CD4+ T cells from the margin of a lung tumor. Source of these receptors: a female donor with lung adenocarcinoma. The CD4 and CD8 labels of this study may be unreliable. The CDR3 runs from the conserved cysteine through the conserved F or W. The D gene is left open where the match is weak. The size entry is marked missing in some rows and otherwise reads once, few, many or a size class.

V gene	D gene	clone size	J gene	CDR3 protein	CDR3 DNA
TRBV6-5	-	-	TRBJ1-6	CASSYSAGVHNSPLHF	TGTGCCAGCAGTTACTCCGCAGGGGTCCATAATTCACCCCTCCACTTT
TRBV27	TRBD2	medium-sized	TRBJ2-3	CASSPRLAGQRTDTQYF	TGTGCCAGCAGTCCCCGACTAGCGGGACAGCGCACAGATACGCAGTATTTT
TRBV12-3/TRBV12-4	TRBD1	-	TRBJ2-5	CASSLLQGGPSTQYF	TGTGCCAGCAGTTTATTACAGGGGGGCCCCTCAACCCAGTACTTC
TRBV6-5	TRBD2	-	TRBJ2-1	CASSFGTSGGQMFF	TGTGCCAGCAGTTTCGGGACTAGCGGGGGCCAGATGTTCTTC
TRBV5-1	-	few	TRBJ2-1	CASSLDGSSYNEQFF	TGCGCCAGCAGCTTGGACGGAAGCTCCTACAATGAGCAGTTCTTC
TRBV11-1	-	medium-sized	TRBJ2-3	CASSFWNEDTQYF	TGTGCCAGCAGCTTCTGGAATGAGGATACGCAGTATTTT
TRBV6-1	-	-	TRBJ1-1	CASSEVWGPTEAFF	TGTGCCAGCAGTGAAGTTTGGGGGCCCACTGAAGCTTTCTTT
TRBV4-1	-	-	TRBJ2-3	CASSQAPGQPEQYF	TGCGCCAGCAGCCAAGCTCCAGGCCAGCCCGAGCAGTATTTT
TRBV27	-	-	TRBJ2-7	CASSLRPGVEYEQYF	TGTGCCAGCAGTTTACGTCCGGGTGTAGAGTACGAGCAGTACTTC
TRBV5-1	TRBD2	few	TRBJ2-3	CASSGGTSGNTDTQYF	TGCGCCAGCAGCGGAGGGACTAGCGGGAACACAGATACGCAGTATTTT
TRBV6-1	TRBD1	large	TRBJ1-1	CASSRGQQNTEAFF	TGTGCCAGCAGTAGGGGACAGCAGAACACTGAAGCTTTCTTT
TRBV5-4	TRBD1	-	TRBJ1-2	CASSLGTGLWSGYTF	TGTGCCAGCAGCTTAGGGACAGGACTTTGGAGTGGCTACACCTTC
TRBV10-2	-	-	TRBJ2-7	CASTPVGNAYEQYF	TGCGCCAGCACCCCGGTAGGAAACGCCTACGAGCAGTACTTC
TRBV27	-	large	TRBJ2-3	CASSTSTGSRIDTQYF	TGTGCCAGCAGTACCTCAACCGGGAGCCGAATAGATACGCAGTATTTT
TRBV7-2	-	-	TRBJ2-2	CASSLSRTNTGELFF	TGTGCCAGCAGCTTAAGCCGCACGAACACCGGGGAGCTGTTTTTT
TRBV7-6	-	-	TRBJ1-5	CASSFRDQPQHF	TGTGCCAGCAGCTTCAGGGATCAGCCCCAGCATTTT
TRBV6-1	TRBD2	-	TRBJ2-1	CASSEVAGNENEQFF	TGTGCCAGCAGTGAAGTAGCGGGAAATGAAAATGAGCAGTTCTTC
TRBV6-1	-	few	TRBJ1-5	CASSPDSDQPQHF	TGTGCCAGCAGTCCGGACAGTGATCAGCCCCAGCATTTT